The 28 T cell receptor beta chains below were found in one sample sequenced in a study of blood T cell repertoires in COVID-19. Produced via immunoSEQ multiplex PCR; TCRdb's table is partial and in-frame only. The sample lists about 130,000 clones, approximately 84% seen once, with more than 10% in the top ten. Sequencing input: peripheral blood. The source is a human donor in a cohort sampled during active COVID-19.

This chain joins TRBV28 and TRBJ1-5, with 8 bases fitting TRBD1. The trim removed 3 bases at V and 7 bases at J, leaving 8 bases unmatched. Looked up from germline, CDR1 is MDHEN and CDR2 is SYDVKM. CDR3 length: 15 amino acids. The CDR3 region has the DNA TGTGCCAGCAGTTTGGTGTTGACAGGGGAGCAGCCCCAGCATTTT. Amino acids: CASSLVLTGEQPQHF.

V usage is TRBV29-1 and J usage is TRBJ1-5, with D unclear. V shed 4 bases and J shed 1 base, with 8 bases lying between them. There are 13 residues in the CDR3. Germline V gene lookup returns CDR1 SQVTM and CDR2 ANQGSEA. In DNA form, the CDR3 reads TGCAGCGTTGGGGCAGGAAGCAATCAGCCCCAGCATTTT. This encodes CSVGAGSNQPQHF.

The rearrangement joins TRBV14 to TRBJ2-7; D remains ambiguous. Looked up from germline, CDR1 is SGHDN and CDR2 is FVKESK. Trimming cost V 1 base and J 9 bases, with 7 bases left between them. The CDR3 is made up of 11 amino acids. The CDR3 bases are TGTGCCAGCAGCCAAGGACCGGGGCAGTACTTC. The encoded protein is CASSQGPGQYF.

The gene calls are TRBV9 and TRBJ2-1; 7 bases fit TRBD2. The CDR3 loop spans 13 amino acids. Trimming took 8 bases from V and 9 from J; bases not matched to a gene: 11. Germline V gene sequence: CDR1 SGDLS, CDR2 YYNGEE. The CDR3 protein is CASGTIRASEQFF. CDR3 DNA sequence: TGTGCCAGTGGGACTATCCGAGCAAGTGAGCAGTTCTTC.

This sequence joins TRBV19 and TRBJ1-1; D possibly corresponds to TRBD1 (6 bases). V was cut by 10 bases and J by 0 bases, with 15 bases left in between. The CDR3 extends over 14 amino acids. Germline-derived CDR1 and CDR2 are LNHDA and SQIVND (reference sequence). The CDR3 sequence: CATRKQGVNTEAFF. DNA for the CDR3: TGTGCCACCCGGAAACAGGGAGTGAACACTGAAGCTTTCTTT.

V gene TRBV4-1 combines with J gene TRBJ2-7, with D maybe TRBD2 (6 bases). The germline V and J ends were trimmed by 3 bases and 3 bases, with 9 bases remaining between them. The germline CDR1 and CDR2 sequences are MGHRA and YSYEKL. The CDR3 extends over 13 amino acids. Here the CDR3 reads CASSQRDDYEQYF. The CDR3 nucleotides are TGCGCCAGCAGCCAGCGGGACGACTACGAGCAGTACTTC.

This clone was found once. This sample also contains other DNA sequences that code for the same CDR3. The CDR3 DNA reads as TGTGCCAGCAGCTTGGACAGGGGAACAGATACGCAGTATTTT. It translates to CASSLDRGTDTQYF. The chain is built from TRBV5-8 and TRBJ2-3; 7 bases match TRBD1. CDR1 is SGHTS, CDR2 YDEGEE, per germline. CDR3 length: 14 residues. After removal of 0 bases from V and 3 bases from J, the junction contained 1 base not matched to a gene.

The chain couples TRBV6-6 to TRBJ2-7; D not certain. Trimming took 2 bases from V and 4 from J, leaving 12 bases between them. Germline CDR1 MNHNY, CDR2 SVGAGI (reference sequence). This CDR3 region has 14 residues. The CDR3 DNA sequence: TGTGCCAGCAGTTACCGGTCCTCCGTGTACGAGCAGTACTTC. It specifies CASSYRSSVYEQYF.

CDR3 DNA: TGTGCCAGCAGTCAAACGTACAGCTCCTACGAGCAGTACTTC. Translated, it gives CASSQTYSSYEQYF. The V and J genes are TRBV6-5 and TRBJ2-7; D is ambiguous. The CDR3 has 14 amino acids. Germline V gene data show CDR1 as MNHEY and CDR2 as SVGAGI. V dropped 5 bases and J dropped 0 bases, with 11 bases sitting between them.

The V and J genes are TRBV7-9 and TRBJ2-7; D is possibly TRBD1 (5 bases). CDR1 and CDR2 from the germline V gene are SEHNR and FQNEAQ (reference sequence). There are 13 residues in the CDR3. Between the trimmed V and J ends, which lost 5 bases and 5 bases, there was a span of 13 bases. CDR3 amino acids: CASSPNQGHEQYF. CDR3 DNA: TGTGCCAGCAGCCCTAACCAGGGCCACGAGCAGTACTTC.

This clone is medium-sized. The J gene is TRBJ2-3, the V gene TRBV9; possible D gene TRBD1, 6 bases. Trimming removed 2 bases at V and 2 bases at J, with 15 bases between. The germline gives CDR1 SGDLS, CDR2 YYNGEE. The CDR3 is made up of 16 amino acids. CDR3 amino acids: CASSVGAGVITDTQYF. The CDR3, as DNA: TGTGCCAGCAGCGTTGGGGCAGGGGTTATCACAGATACGCAGTATTTT.

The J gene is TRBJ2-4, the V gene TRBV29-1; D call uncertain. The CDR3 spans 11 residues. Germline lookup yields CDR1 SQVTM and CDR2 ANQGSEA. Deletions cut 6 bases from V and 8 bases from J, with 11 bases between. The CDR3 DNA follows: TGCAGCGTATTAATCGCGGACATTCAGTACTTC. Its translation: CSVLIADIQYF.

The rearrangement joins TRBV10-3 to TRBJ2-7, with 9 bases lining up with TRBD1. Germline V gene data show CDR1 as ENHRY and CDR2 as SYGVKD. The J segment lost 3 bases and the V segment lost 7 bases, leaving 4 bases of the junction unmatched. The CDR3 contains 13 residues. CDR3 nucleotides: TGTGCCATCAAGGACAGGGGCGACTACGAGCAGTACTTC. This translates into CAIKDRGDYEQYF.

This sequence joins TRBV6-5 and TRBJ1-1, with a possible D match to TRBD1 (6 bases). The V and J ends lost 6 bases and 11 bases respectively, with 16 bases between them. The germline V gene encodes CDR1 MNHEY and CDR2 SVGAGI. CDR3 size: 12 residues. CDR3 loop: CASRKTTGTAFF. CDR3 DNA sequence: TGTGCCAGCAGGAAGACAACAGGGACGGCTTTCTTT.

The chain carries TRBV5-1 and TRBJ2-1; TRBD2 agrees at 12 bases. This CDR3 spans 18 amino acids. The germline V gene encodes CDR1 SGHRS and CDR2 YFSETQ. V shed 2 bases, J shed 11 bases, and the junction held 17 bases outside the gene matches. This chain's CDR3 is CASSLSLPTSGGRGKQFF. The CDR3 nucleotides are TGCGCCAGCAGCTTAAGTCTCCCGACTAGCGGGGGCCGGGGAAAGCAGTTCTTC.

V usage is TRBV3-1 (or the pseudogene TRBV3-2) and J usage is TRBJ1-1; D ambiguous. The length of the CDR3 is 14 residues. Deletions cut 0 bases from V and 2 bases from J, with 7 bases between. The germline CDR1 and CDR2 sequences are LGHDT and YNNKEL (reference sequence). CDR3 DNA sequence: TGTGCCAGCAGCCAAGATTCAGAAAACACTGAAGCTTTCTTT. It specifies CASSQDSENTEAFF.

The CDR3 DNA follows: TGTGCCAGCAGCCCCGACAGGGGGCATAAGTACTTC. Translated, it gives CASSPDRGHKYF. The chain couples TRBV7-8 to TRBJ2-7; 10 positions match TRBD1. The CDR3 has 12 amino acids. The V gene end was trimmed by 5 bases and the J gene end by 11 bases; junction bases not matched to a gene: 6. CDR1 SGHVS and CDR2 FQNEAQ come from the germline V gene.

The CDR3 region is CASSEAVPGQGPNYGYTF. The CDR3 coding sequence is TGTGCCAGCAGTGAAGCGGTCCCCGGACAGGGTCCAAACTATGGCTACACCTTC. This chain links TRBV6-1 with TRBJ1-2, with 8 bases that match TRBD1. Germline CDR1 reads MNHNS; CDR2 reads SASEGT. The CDR3 length is 18 residues. Germline trimming cut 0 bases from V and 2 bases from J; bases unmatched to any gene: 11.

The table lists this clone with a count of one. The CDR3 DNA reads TGTGCCAGCAGGTCCCCCGGGAACACTGAAGCTTTCTTT. Amino acid sequence: CASRSPGNTEAFF. The J gene is TRBJ1-1, the V gene TRBV2, with D uncertain. This CDR3 has 13 residues. Per the germline V gene, CDR1 is SNHLY and CDR2 is FYNNEI. Trimming left V 6 bases short and J 1 base short, with 9 bases between.

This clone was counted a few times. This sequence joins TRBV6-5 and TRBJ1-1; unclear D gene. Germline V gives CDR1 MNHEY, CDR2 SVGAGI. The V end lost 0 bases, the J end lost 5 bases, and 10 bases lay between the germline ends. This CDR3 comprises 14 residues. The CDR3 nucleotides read TGTGCCAGCAGTTACTCTTCCGCGGGAACTGAAGCTTTCTTT. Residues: CASSYSSAGTEAFF.

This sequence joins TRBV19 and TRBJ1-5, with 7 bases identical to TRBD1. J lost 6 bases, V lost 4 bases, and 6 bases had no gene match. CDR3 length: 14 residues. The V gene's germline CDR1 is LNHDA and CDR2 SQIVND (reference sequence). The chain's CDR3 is CASSTTGARQPQHF. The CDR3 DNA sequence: TGTGCCAGTAGTACCACAGGGGCTCGTCAGCCCCAGCATTTT.

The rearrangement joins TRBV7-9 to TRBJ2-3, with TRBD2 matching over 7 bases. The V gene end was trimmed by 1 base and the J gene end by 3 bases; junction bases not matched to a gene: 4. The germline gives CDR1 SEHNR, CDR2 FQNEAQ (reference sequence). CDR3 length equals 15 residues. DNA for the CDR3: TGTGCCAGCAGCTTAGGGGCTAGCGGAACAGATACGCAGTATTTT. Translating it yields CASSLGASGTDTQYF.

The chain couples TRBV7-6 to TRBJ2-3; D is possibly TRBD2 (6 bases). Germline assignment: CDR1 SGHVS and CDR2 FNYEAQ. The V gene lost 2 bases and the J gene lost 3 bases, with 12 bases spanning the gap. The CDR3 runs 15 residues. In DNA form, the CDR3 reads TGTGCCAGCAGCTTATTCGGGGGTGGGACAGATACGCAGTATTTT. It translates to CASSLFGGGTDTQYF.

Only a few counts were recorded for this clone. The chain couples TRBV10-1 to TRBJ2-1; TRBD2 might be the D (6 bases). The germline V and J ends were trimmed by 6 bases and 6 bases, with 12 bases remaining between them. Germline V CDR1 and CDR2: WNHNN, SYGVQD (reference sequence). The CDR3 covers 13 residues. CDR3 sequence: CASSPGTFNEQFF. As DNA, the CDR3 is TGCGCCAGCAGCCCCGGGACTTTCAATGAGCAGTTCTTC.

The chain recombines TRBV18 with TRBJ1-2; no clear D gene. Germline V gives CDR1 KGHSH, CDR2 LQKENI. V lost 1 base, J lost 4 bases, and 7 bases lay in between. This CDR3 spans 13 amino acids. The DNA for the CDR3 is TGTGCCAGCTCACCACAGGGAGGCTATGGCTACACCTTC. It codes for CASSPQGGYGYTF. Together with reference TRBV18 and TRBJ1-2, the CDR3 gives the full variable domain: NAGVMQNPRHLVRRRGQEARLRCSPMKGHSHVYWYRQLPEEGLKFMVYLQKENIIDESGMPKERFSAEFPKEGPSILRIQQVVRGDSAAYFCASSPQGGYGYTFGSGTRLTVV.

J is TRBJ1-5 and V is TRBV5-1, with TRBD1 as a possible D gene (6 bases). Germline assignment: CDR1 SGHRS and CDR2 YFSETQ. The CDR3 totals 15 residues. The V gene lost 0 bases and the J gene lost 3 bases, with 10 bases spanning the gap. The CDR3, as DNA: TGCGCCAGCAGCTTGGCCGCGGGGGCCAATCAGCCCCAGCATTTT. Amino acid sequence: CASSLAAGANQPQHF.

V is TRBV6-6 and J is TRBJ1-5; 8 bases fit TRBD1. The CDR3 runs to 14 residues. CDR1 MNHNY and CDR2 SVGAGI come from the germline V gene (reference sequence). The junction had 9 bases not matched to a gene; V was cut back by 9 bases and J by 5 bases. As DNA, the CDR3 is TGTGCCAGTCAGACAGGGGCGAAAGATCAGCCCCAGCATTTT. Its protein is CASQTGAKDQPQHF.

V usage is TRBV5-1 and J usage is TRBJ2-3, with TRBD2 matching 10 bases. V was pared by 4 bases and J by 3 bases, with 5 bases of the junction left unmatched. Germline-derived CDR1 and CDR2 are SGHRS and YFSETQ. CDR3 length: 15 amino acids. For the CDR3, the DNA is TGCGCCAGCAGCCTAGCGGGGGTTGGTACAGATACGCAGTATTTT. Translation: CASSLAGVGTDTQYF.